What follows describes a single TCR beta chain. Methods used by the authors: Using reference gene primer amplification, nucleated cell counts were estimated. Using immunoSEQ multiplex PCR, the repertoire was profiled, and TCRdb retains in-frame clones only, with some absent. For V, J and clone size, that table is used; D and trimming come from the DNA. The data contain some 130,000 clones, about 70% of them singletons. This CDR3 is 13 amino acids long. V dropped 0 bases and J dropped 8 bases, with 12 bases sitting between them. The V gene's germline CDR1 is SQVTM and CDR2 ANQGSEA. This sample is part of a study of blood T cell repertoires in COVID-19. At the level of the study: From the United States, Italy and Spain came samples of acute and convalescent COVID-19. Sources were T cells, B-cell-depleted T cells, or PBMCs; the material itself was cDNA or gDNA.

The sequence came from a woman in her seventies with acute or convalescent COVID-19. The sample was peripheral blood. V is TRBV29-1 and J is TRBJ2-3; possible D gene TRBD2, 5 bases. CDR3 nucleotides: TGCAGCGTTGAAGACCATGTTCGGGGTACGCAGTATTTT. Translating it yields CSVEDHVRGTQYF.